These T cell receptor beta chains were read from a single sample in a study of blood T cells in healthy people across ages. TCRdb reprocessed the 5' RACE reads with MiXCR, giving one entry per CDR3 protein. The table has around 670,000 distinct CDR3 sequences, roughly 30% seen once. Sequencing was performed on blood. These receptors all stem from a woman older than 75 in good health. The conserved cysteine and the conserved F or W are not part of the CDR3 here. Fields, in order: CDR3 protein, clone size, V gene. Clone size is given for some rows only: seen once, a few or many times, or a class if the clone is expanded.

ASSHPSTDTQY | few | TRBV7-2
SYAGANEQF | . | TRBV20-1
AISESDLGERETQY | many | TRBV10-3
SARRSASSVNQPQH | . | TRBV20-1
ASSLAVQNNSPLH | many | TRBV5-1
SVDGSSTDTQY | many | TRBV29-1
ASSRRSSGGALAEQF | . | TRBV11-1
SAEERGDHRNEQF | many | TRBV20-1
ASSNDTGTDTQY | many | TRBV13
SARVRPGGNEQF | many | TRBV20-1
SVRGPRSYEQY | . | TRBV29-1
ASSFRRGGNEQF | many | TRBV11-3
ATSRVTGATYNSPLH | . | TRBV15
AWRLGTTDTQY | . | TRBV30
ASSVVGTGKGYGYT | . | TRBV9
ASRRGGGGNQPQH | few | TRBV6-1
SVGGTVGYNGRF | few | TRBV29-1
SARTSPYEQY | many | TRBV20-1
ASSGAQTLTDTQY | . | TRBV6-1
ASSPGNTRRSSGANVLT | many | TRBV27
ASGQGSWETQY | many | TRBV6-2/TRBV6-3
SAPDGFTDTQY | many | TRBV20-1
ASSSGPSTDTQY | many | TRBV5-1
ASSPKGPYEQF | . | TRBV18
ASSQGLSTGELF | many | TRBV4-1
ASSPTGINYGYT | many | TRBV5-1
ASQLAGPYNEQF | many | TRBV27
ASSPDGTRGYGYT | many | TRBV6-5
ASSLKANSNQPQH | . | TRBV12-3/TRBV12-4
ASRARGGATGELF | . | TRBV12-3/TRBV12-4
SVGRQGAKPRDSNQPQH | . | TRBV29-1
ASSQARQGRDSPLH | many | TRBV4-2
ASSSLRLAGGHETQY | many | TRBV28
AWSSPLWAPTGAEAF | . | TRBV30
ASSFILTGEDGYT | . | TRBV12-3/TRBV12-4
SATLGTSGGPWAPRETQY | once | TRBV20-1